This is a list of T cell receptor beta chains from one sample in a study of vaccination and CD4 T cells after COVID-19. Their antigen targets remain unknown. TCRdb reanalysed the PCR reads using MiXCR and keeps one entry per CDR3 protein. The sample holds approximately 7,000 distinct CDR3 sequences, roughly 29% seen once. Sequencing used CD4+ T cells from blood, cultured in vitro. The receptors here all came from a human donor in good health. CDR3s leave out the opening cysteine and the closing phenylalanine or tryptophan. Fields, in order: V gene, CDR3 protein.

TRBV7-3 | ASSLNGGGNQPQH
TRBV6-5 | ASSSGDEGNTIY
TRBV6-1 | VSSESLPNTEAF
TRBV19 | ASTRVGTEAF
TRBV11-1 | ASSLISGEQF
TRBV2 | ASGGDNEQF
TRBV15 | ATSREARINYGYT
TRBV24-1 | ATLRDSSYEQY
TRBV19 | ASSITGLTRWRYGYT
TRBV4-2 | ASIPNPGTNTGELF
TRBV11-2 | ASSYHNEQY
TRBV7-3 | ASSLGRDQNTDTQY
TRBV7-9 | ASSVGGTEAF
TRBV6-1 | ASSEVWHLESGTQY
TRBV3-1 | ASSPSRGNYGYT
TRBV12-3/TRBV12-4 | ASSSQQGAKPQH
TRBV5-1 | ASSHPTGTEAF
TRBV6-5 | ASSYSGRNQGANYGYT
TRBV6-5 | ASSYSGGDYGYT
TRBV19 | ASSMGLISYNEQF
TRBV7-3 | ASSRKDGTEAF
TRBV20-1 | SASRGADGYT
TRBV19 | ASSRDKQLYEQY
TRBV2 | ASRLDWNTEAF
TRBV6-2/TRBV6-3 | ASSYSAEAQLF
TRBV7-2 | ASSSEGTSGYNEQF
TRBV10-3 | AISTGGNSNQPQH
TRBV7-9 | ASSLVGTDTQY
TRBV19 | ASIGVGRVRPQH
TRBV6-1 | ASNPQGDTEAF
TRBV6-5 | ASSYHPGTSGSYEQY
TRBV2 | ASSRGGPVDEQF
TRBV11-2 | ASSSGVAQH
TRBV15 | ATSRDIGRGSTDTQY
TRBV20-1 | SASTIGVDQPQH
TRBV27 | ASSPQGNTEAF
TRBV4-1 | ASSHDGIYGYT
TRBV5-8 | ASSRGRGAPSTDTQY
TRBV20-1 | STPGGYGYT
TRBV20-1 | SASLLGQGGYGYT
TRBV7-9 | ASSRDRYEQY
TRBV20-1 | SAVDSNYGYT
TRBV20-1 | SARRGGAQETQY
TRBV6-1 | ASSRTAEAF
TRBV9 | ASSVEGGARNEQF
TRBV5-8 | ASRQGTRTDTQY
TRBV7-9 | ASLLRATGELF
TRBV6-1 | ASSLGRPNTEAF
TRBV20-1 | SVRQGTNEKLF
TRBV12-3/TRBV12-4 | ASSMNTGELF
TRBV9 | ASSVGQGNEEQY
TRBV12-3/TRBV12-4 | ASGQSQETQY
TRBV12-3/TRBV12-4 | ASSLDGPGDYGYT
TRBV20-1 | SAPQRNTEAF
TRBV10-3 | AISESLGNQPQH